The source of this T cell receptor beta chain is a study of blood T cell repertoires in COVID-19. Study context: Acute-phase and convalescent COVID-19 samples originated in the United States, Italy and Spain. From T cells, B-cell-depleted T cells, or PBMCs came the material, which was cDNA or gDNA.

The CDR3 runs 14 residues. Germline lookup yields CDR1 LGHDT and CDR2 YNNKEL (reference sequence). The V gene lost 2 bases and the J gene lost 1 base, with 8 bases spanning the gap. Original methodology: Scientists estimated how many nucleated cells there were by amplifying reference gene primers. The method was immunoSEQ multiplex PCR; TCRdb's version includes in-frame clones alone and lacks a portion of them. The DNA was the basis for D and trimming; V, J and clone size are from that table. The table includes 200,000 to 250,000 clones, approximately 80% detected once. The chain carries TRBV3-1 (or the pseudogene TRBV3-2) and TRBJ1-1; D unclear. The TCR originated in an elderly woman with active or convalescent COVID-19. The source material was peripheral blood. The CDR3, as DNA: TGTGCCAGCAGCCAATGGAGTGGGAACACTGAAGCTTTCTTT. Residues: CASSQWSGNTEAFF.